Listed below are T cell receptor beta chains from one sample, sequenced in a study of shared clonotypes between healthy human individuals. Data came from immunoSEQ multiplex PCR; TCRdb stores just in-frame clones and leaves some out. Of 1.5 million to 2.5 million clones detected, about 94% appear once; the ten largest clones hold around 1.2%. The material sequenced was naive CD8+ T cells sorted from blood. The receptors shown here come from a man in his late teens or twenties in good health. The CDR3 runs from the conserved cysteine through the conserved F or W. Fields, in order: clone size, CDR3 length, V gene, D gene, J gene, CDR3 protein, CDR3 DNA. D genes are given only for firm matches. Some rows mark clone size as missing; the rest say once, few, many or name a class of expanded clone.

abundance: NA
len: 12
v_gene: TRBV19
d_gene: NA
j_gene: TRBJ1-1
CDR3aa: CASSIRYTEAFF
CDR3nt: TGTGCCAGTAGTATTCGGTACACTGAAGCTTTCTTT

abundance: NA
len: 14
v_gene: TRBV7-2
d_gene: NA
j_gene: TRBJ2-5
CDR3aa: CASSLVVGFGTQYF
CDR3nt: TGTGCCAGCAGCTTAGTTGTGGGTTTCGGGACCCAGTACTTC

abundance: NA
len: 14
v_gene: TRBV5-6
d_gene: NA
j_gene: TRBJ2-7
CDR3aa: CASSFVGVGYEQYF
CDR3nt: TGTGCCAGCAGCTTTGTTGGGGTGGGCTACGAGCAGTACTTC

abundance: few
len: 14
v_gene: TRBV30
d_gene: NA
j_gene: TRBJ1-2
CDR3aa: CAWGGDSANYGYTF
CDR3nt: TGTGCCTGGGGGGGAGACTCAGCTAACTATGGCTACACCTTC

abundance: NA
len: 14
v_gene: TRBV7-9
d_gene: NA
j_gene: TRBJ2-7
CDR3aa: CASSSTGTRDEQYF
CDR3nt: TGTGCCAGCAGCTCAACAGGGACTCGGGACGAGCAGTACTTC

abundance: NA
len: 16
v_gene: TRBV5-6
d_gene: TRBD2
j_gene: TRBJ2-1
CDR3aa: CASSLGLAGAHNEQFF
CDR3nt: TGTGCCAGCAGCTTGGGGCTAGCGGGGGCCCACAATGAGCAGTTCTTC

abundance: NA
len: 14
v_gene: TRBV18
d_gene: NA
j_gene: TRBJ1-5
CDR3aa: CASSPTGINQPQHF
CDR3nt: TGTGCCAGCTCACCGACAGGTATCAATCAGCCCCAGCATTTT

abundance: few
len: 17
v_gene: TRBV19
d_gene: TRBD1
j_gene: TRBJ2-6
CDR3aa: CASSGPGQNSGANVLTF
CDR3nt: TGTGCCAGTAGTGGGCCGGGACAGAACTCTGGGGCCAACGTCCTGACTTTC

abundance: NA
len: 14
v_gene: TRBV6-6
d_gene: NA
j_gene: TRBJ2-2
CDR3aa: CATFRRENTGELFF
CDR3nt: TGTGCCACCTTTCGGCGGGAGAACACCGGGGAGCTGTTTTTT

abundance: NA
len: 17
v_gene: TRBV7-8
d_gene: TRBD2
j_gene: TRBJ2-5
CDR3aa: CASSLYQASGGQETQYF
CDR3nt: TGTGCCAGCAGCTTATACCAAGCTAGCGGGGGTCAGGAGACCCAGTACTTC

abundance: NA
len: 13
v_gene: TRBV29-1
d_gene: NA
j_gene: TRBJ2-1
CDR3aa: CSVESRNYNEQFF
CDR3nt: TGCAGCGTTGAAAGTCGTAACTACAATGAGCAGTTCTTC

abundance: NA
len: 14
v_gene: TRBV11-2
d_gene: NA
j_gene: TRBJ2-2
CDR3aa: CASSLVQRTGELFF
CDR3nt: TGTGCCAGCAGCTTAGTACAGAGAACCGGGGAGCTGTTTTTT

abundance: NA
len: 13
v_gene: TRBV7-6
d_gene: NA
j_gene: TRBJ2-5
CDR3aa: CASSLGLAETQYF
CDR3nt: TGTGCCAGCAGCTTAGGCCTAGCGGAGACCCAGTACTTC

abundance: once
len: 15
v_gene: TRBV2
d_gene: TRBD1
j_gene: TRBJ2-3
CDR3aa: CASSDEGAYTDTQYF
CDR3nt: TGTGCCAGCAGTGATGAGGGGGCCTACACAGATACGCAGTATTTT

abundance: NA
len: 14
v_gene: TRBV4-1
d_gene: NA
j_gene: TRBJ1-1
CDR3aa: CASSQDGENTEAFF
CDR3nt: TGCGCCAGCAGCCAAGACGGAGAGAACACTGAAGCTTTCTTT

abundance: NA
len: 15
v_gene: TRBV10-3
d_gene: TRBD1
j_gene: TRBJ2-3
CDR3aa: CAISDWQGAQDTQYF
CDR3nt: TGTGCCATCAGTGATTGGCAGGGGGCTCAAGATACGCAGTATTTT

abundance: NA
len: 14
v_gene: TRBV28
d_gene: NA
j_gene: TRBJ2-7
CDR3aa: CASSSRNNILEQYF
CDR3nt: TGTGCCAGCAGCTCACGAAATAATATACTCGAGCAGTACTTC

abundance: NA
len: 14
v_gene: TRBV4-3
d_gene: NA
j_gene: TRBJ1-6
CDR3aa: CASSQEELNSPLHF
CDR3nt: TGCGCCAGCAGCCAAGAGGAGCTCAATTCACCCCTCCACTTT

abundance: NA
len: 16
v_gene: TRBV2
d_gene: TRBD2
j_gene: TRBJ2-7
CDR3aa: CASSDLAGGLLYEQYF
CDR3nt: TGTGCCAGCAGTGATCTAGCGGGAGGCCTGCTATACGAGCAGTACTTC

abundance: few
len: 10
v_gene: TRBV6-1
d_gene: NA
j_gene: TRBJ2-2
CDR3aa: CASNTGELFF
CDR3nt: TGTGCCAGCAACACCGGGGAGCTGTTTTTT

abundance: NA
len: 13
v_gene: TRBV27
d_gene: TRBD1
j_gene: TRBJ2-7
CDR3aa: CASSVTGTGEQYF
CDR3nt: TGTGCCAGCAGTGTGACAGGGACGGGCGAGCAGTACTTC

abundance: NA
len: 11
v_gene: TRBV7-9
d_gene: NA
j_gene: TRBJ2-1
CDR3aa: CASRGVNEQFF
CDR3nt: TGTGCCAGTAGGGGGGTAAATGAGCAGTTCTTC

abundance: NA
len: 15
v_gene: TRBV7-3
d_gene: TRBD2
j_gene: TRBJ2-3
CDR3aa: CASSSLAGETDTQYF
CDR3nt: TGTGCCAGCAGCTCACTAGCGGGGGAAACAGATACGCAGTATTTT

abundance: NA
len: 16
v_gene: TRBV6-5
d_gene: TRBD1
j_gene: TRBJ1-6
CDR3aa: CASSWTGDSYNSPLHF
CDR3nt: TGTGCCAGCAGTTGGACAGGGGACTCCTATAATTCACCCCTCCACTTT

abundance: NA
len: 15
v_gene: TRBV27
d_gene: TRBD2
j_gene: TRBJ2-1
CDR3aa: CASSLWLAAYNEQFF
CDR3nt: TGTGCCAGCAGTTTATGGCTAGCGGCCTACAATGAGCAGTTCTTC

abundance: NA
len: 13
v_gene: TRBV7-3
d_gene: NA
j_gene: TRBJ2-1
CDR3aa: CASSSDQRNEQFF
CDR3nt: TGTGCCAGCAGCTCAGACCAACGCAATGAGCAGTTCTTC

abundance: NA
len: 14
v_gene: TRBV7-9
d_gene: NA
j_gene: TRBJ2-7
CDR3aa: CASSLVQGPYEQYF
CDR3nt: TGTGCCAGCAGCTTAGTTCAGGGACCCTACGAGCAGTACTTC

abundance: NA
len: 14
v_gene: TRBV4-1
d_gene: NA
j_gene: TRBJ2-7
CDR3aa: CASSVVGQFHEQYF
CDR3nt: TGCGCCAGCAGCGTTGTAGGGCAATTCCACGAGCAGTACTTC

abundance: NA
len: 15
v_gene: TRBV28
d_gene: NA
j_gene: TRBJ2-2
CDR3aa: CASISGQSYTGELFF
CDR3nt: TGTGCCAGCATTTCCGGCCAATCCTACACCGGGGAGCTGTTTTTT

abundance: NA
len: 13
v_gene: TRBV27
d_gene: NA
j_gene: TRBJ1-5
CDR3aa: CASSLGWDQPQHF
CDR3nt: TGTGCCAGCAGTTTAGGATGGGATCAGCCCCAGCATTTT

abundance: NA
len: 13
v_gene: TRBV6-5
d_gene: NA
j_gene: TRBJ2-3
CDR3aa: CASSYSASDTQYF
CDR3nt: TGTGCCAGCAGTTACTCCGCCTCTGATACGCAGTATTTT

abundance: once
len: 15
v_gene: TRBV7-9
d_gene: NA
j_gene: TRBJ2-5
CDR3aa: CASSLGQGRDETQYF
CDR3nt: TGTGCCAGCAGCTTAGGGCAGGGGAGAGATGAGACCCAGTACTTC

abundance: NA
len: 16
v_gene: TRBV19
d_gene: NA
j_gene: TRBJ1-2
CDR3aa: CASSPKGQITNYGYTF
CDR3nt: TGTGCCAGTAGTCCAAAAGGACAGATAACTAACTATGGCTACACCTTC

abundance: NA
len: 14
v_gene: TRBV29-1
d_gene: TRBD1
j_gene: TRBJ1-2
CDR3aa: CSVESGGENYGYTF
CDR3nt: TGCAGCGTTGAATCAGGGGGCGAAAACTATGGCTACACCTTC

abundance: NA
len: 16
v_gene: TRBV9
d_gene: TRBD2
j_gene: TRBJ2-1
CDR3aa: CASSGGLAENYNEQFF
CDR3nt: TGTGCCAGCAGCGGGGGACTAGCGGAGAATTACAATGAGCAGTTCTTC

abundance: NA
len: 15
v_gene: TRBV27
d_gene: NA
j_gene: TRBJ2-7
CDR3aa: CASSSGGDSSYEQYF
CDR3nt: TGTGCCAGCAGTTCGGGCGGGGACAGCTCCTACGAGCAGTACTTC

abundance: NA
len: 16
v_gene: TRBV27
d_gene: NA
j_gene: TRBJ2-7
CDR3aa: CASRTGGQASSYEQYF
CDR3nt: TGTGCCAGCAGGACCGGGGGGCAGGCAAGCTCCTACGAGCAGTACTTC

abundance: NA
len: 15
v_gene: TRBV6-5
d_gene: NA
j_gene: TRBJ2-1
CDR3aa: CASSYGGPPSNEQFF
CDR3nt: TGTGCCAGCAGTTACGGGGGACCACCGAGCAATGAGCAGTTCTTC

abundance: NA
len: 13
v_gene: TRBV5-4
d_gene: NA
j_gene: TRBJ2-7
CDR3aa: CASSVGHPSEQYF
CDR3nt: TGTGCCAGCAGCGTGGGACACCCTTCAGAGCAGTACTTC

abundance: NA
len: 13
v_gene: TRBV9
d_gene: NA
j_gene: TRBJ2-1
CDR3aa: CASGYHPYNEQFF
CDR3nt: TGTGCCAGCGGGTATCACCCGTACAATGAGCAGTTCTTC

abundance: NA
len: 11
v_gene: TRBV20-1
d_gene: NA
j_gene: TRBJ2-7
CDR3aa: CSADSSYEQYF
CDR3nt: TGCAGTGCTGACAGCTCCTACGAGCAGTACTTC